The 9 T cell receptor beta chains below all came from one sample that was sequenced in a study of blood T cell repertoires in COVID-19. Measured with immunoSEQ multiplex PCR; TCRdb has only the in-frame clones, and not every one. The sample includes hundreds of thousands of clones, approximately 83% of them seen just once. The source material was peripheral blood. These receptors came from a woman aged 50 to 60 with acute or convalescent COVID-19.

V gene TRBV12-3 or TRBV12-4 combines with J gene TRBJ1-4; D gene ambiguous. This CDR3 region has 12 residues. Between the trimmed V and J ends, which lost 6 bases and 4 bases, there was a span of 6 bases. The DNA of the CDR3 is TGTGCCAGCAGAACGGGTAATGAAAAACTGTTTTTT. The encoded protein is CASRTGNEKLFF.

This chain's CDR3 is CASSDRQGTLDGYTF. Here the CDR3 DNA reads TGTGCCAGCAGTGACCGACAGGGCACGCTGGATGGCTACACCTTC. The chain links TRBV6-6 to TRBJ1-2; TRBD1 aligns across 7 bases. CDR3 length: 15 residues. The ends lost 5 bases at V and 6 bases at J; junction bases unmatched: 12. Germline V gives CDR1 MNHNY, CDR2 SVGAGI (reference sequence).

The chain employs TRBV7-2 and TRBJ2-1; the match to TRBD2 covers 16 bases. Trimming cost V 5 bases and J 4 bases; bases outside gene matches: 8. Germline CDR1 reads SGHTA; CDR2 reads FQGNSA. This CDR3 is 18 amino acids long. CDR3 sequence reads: CASSTRGLAGGPYNEQFF. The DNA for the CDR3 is TGTGCCAGCAGCACAAGGGGACTAGCGGGAGGGCCATACAATGAGCAGTTCTTC. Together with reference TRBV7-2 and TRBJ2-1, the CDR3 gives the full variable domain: GAGVSQSPSNKVTEKGKDVELRCDPISGHTALYWYRQSLGQGLEFLIYFQGNSAPDKSGLPSDRFSAERTGGSVSTLTIQRTQQEDSAVYLCASSTRGLAGGPYNEQFFGPGTRLTVL.

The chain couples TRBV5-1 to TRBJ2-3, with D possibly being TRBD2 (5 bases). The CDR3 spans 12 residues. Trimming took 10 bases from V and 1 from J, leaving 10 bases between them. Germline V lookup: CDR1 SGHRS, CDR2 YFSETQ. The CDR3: CACEEGTDTQYF. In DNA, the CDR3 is TGCGCCTGCGAGGAGGGCACAGATACGCAGTATTTT.

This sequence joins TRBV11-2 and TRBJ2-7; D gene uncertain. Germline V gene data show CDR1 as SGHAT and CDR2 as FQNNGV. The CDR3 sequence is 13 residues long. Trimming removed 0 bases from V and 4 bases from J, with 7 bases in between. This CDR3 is CASSLDPRYEQYF. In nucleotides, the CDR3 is TGTGCCAGCAGCTTAGATCCCCGGTACGAGCAGTACTTC. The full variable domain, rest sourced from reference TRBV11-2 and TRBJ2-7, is EAGVAQSPRYKIIEKRQSVAFWCNPISGHATLYWYQQILGQGPKLLIQFQNNGVVDDSQLPKDRFSAERLKGVDSTLKIQPAKLEDSAVYLCASSLDPRYEQYFGPGTRLTVT.

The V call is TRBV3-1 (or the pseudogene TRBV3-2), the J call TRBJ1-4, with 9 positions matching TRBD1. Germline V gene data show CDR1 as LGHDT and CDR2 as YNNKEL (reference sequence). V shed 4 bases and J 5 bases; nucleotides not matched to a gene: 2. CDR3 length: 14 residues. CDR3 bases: TGTGCCAGCAGCCGAACAGGGGGCAATGAAAAACTGTTTTTT. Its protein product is CASSRTGGNEKLFF.

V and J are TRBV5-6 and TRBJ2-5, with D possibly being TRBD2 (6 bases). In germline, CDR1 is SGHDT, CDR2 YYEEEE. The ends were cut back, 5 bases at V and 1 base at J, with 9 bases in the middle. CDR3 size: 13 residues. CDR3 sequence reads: CASSSGFQETQYF. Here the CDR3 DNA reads TGTGCCAGCAGTAGCGGCTTCCAAGAGACCCAGTACTTC.

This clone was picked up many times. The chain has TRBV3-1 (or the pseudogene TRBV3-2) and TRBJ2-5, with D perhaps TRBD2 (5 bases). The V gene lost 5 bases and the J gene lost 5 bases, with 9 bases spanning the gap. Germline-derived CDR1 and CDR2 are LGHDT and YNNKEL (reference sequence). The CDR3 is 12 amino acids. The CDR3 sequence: CASSSRGETQYF. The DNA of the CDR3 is TGTGCCAGCAGCTCTAGAGGGGAGACCCAGTACTTC.

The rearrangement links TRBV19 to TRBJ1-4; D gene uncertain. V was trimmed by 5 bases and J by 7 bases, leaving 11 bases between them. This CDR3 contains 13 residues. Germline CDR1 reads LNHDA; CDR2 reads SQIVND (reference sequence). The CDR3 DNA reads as TGTGCCAGTAGTTCTACGGGGTCTGAAAAACTGTTTTTT. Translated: CASSSTGSEKLFF.